The 14 T cell receptor beta chains reported below all come from one sample, sequenced in a study of CXCR3-negative and CXCR3-positive naive CD8 T cells. Broader study findings: CXCR3-positive naive cells carried more hydrophobic TRB CDR3s than CXCR3-negative ones.

Each TRB cDNA library was prepared by 5' RACE (with UMI labels). After re-calling the 5' RACE reads, TCRdb lists one entry per CDR3 protein, DNA absent. The sample table sets out around 120,000 distinct CDR3 sequences. These receptors are not linked to any known antigen. The sample comprised naive CXCR3+ CD8+ T cells from blood. Documented subset: CD45RO-CCR7+CD27+CD95- naive CD8+ T cells expressing CXCR3 (TNR3+). Receptors were obtained from a human donor in good health. Some clones in this sample may be carry-over from other donors' samples.

The chain is built from TRBV29-1 and TRBJ1-1. Germline values: CDR1 SQVTM, CDR2 ANQGSEA. The CDR3 is 11 residues long. The CDR3 spells CSVDWGTEAFF.

The chain uses TRBV29-1 and TRBJ2-5; TCRdb names TRBD2, which stays unverified in the absence of DNA. The CDR3 has 11 amino acids. CDR1 is SQVTM and CDR2 is ANQGSEA in the germline V gene. This CDR3 reads CSVAGDGTQYF.

The chain joins TRBV10-3 to TRBJ2-7; TCRdb designates TRBD2, a call that cannot be tested without DNA. The CDR3 runs to 14 residues. CDR1 ENHRY and CDR2 SYGVKD come from the germline V gene. The CDR3 reads CAISERQGPYEQYF.

The CDR3 sequence is CSVEVDRSYGYTF. The chain employs TRBV29-1 and TRBJ1-2; TCRdb gives TRBD1 as the D gene, but with no DNA this cannot be confirmed. The CDR3 is 13 residues long. CDR1 and CDR2 from the germline V gene are SQVTM and ANQGSEA.

V is TRBV10-3 and J is TRBJ2-7; the D call from TCRdb, TRBD1, cannot be confirmed without DNA. In germline, CDR1 is ENHRY, CDR2 SYGVKD. This CDR3 region has 15 residues. The CDR3 reads CAISEAPGQTYEQYF.

The J gene is TRBJ2-2, the V gene TRBV30. This CDR3 is built from 16 residues. In germline, CDR1 is GTSNPN, CDR2 SVGIG (reference sequence). The CDR3 sequence is CAWSVDPSENTGELFF.

This sequence joins TRBV4-3 and TRBJ1-2; TCRdb lists TRBD1, though no DNA is available to test this call. Germline V lookup: CDR1 LGHNA, CDR2 YSLEER. The CDR3 loop spans 16 amino acids. CDR3 amino acids: CASSQDATGPNYGYTF.

The CDR3 loop is CASSQYRFDSLGYYEQYF. The chain links TRBV4-2 to TRBJ2-7; absent DNA, TCRdb's TRBD1 call cannot be checked. Germline V gene lookup returns CDR1 LGHNA and CDR2 YNFKEQ. The CDR3 totals 18 residues.

CDR3 protein: CASSKVDRGNEQYF. The V and J genes are TRBV21-1 and TRBJ2-7; lacking DNA, the TRBD1 call made by TCRdb goes unchecked. TRBV21-1 is flagged as a pseudogene. CDR3 length: 14 residues.

CDR3 protein: CASSLVSIKGNPYQETQYF. This rearrangement joins TRBV7-7 to TRBJ2-5. CDR1 SSHAT and CDR2 FNYEAQ come from the germline V gene (reference sequence). The CDR3 has 19 amino acids.

The chain combines TRBV20-1 with TRBJ1-2. Germline lookup yields CDR1 DFQATT and CDR2 SNEGSKA (reference sequence). CDR3 length equals 13 residues. The CDR3 spells CSARDLLNYGYTF.

The chain recombines TRBV15 with TRBJ1-2. Germline assignment: CDR1 LNHNV and CDR2 YYDKDF (reference sequence). This CDR3 comprises 16 residues. The CDR3 is CATSRERGAYNYGYTF. The full variable domain, in which reference TRBV15 and TRBJ1-2 provide the parts outside the CDR3, is DAMVIQNPRYQVTQFGKPVTLSCSQTLNHNVMYWYQQKSSQAPKLLFHYYDKDFNNEADTPDNFQSRRPNTSFCFLDIRSPGLGDTAMYLCATSRERGAYNYGYTFGSGTRLTVV.

This chain connects TRBV20-1 to TRBJ2-1; TCRdb's assignment of TRBD1 cannot be checked, as there is no DNA. There are 13 residues in the CDR3. Per germline, CDR1 DFQATT and CDR2 SNEGSKA (reference sequence). This CDR3 is CSAIPRNYNEQFF.

The CDR3 sequence: CSVHTQGGYTF. The rearrangement links TRBV29-1 to TRBJ1-2; TCRdb returns TRBD1, unconfirmable since there is no DNA. Per the germline V gene, CDR1 is SQVTM and CDR2 is ANQGSEA. The CDR3 sequence is 11 residues long.